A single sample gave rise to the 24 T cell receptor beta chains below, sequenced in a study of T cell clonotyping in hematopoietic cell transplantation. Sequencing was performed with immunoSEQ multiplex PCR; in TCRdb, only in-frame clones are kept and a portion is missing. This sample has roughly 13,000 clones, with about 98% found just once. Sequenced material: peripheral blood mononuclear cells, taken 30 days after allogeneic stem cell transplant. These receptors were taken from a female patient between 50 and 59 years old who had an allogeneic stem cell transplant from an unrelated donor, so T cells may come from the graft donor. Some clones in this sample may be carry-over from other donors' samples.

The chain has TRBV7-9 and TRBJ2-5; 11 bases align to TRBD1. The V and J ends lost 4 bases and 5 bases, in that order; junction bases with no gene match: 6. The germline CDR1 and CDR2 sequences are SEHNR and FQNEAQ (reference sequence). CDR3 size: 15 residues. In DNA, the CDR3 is TGTGCCAGCAGCTCTGGGACAGGGGGGATTGAGACCCAGTACTTC. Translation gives CASSSGTGGIETQYF. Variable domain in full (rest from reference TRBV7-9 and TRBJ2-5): DTGVSQNPRHKITKRGQNVTFRCDPISEHNRLYWYRQTLGQGPEFLTYFQNEAQLEKSRLLSDRFSAERPKGSFSTLEIQRTEQGDSAMYLCASSSGTGGIETQYFGPGTRLLVL.

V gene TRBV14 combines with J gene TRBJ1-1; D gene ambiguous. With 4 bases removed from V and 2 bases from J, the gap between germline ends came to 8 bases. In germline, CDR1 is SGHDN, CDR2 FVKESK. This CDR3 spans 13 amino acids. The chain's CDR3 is CASSPWPNTEAFF. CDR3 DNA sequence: TGTGCCAGCAGCCCATGGCCAAACACTGAAGCTTTCTTT. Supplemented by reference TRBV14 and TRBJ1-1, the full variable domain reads EAGVTQFPSHSVIEKGQTVTLRCDPISGHDNLYWYRRVMGKEIKFLLHFVKESKQDESGMPNNRFLAERTGGTYSTLKVQPAELEDSGVYFCASSPWPNTEAFFGQGTRLTVV.

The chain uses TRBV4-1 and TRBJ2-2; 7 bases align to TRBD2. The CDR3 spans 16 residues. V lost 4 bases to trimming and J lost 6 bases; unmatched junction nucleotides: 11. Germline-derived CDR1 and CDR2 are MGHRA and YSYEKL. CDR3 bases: TGCGCCAGCAGCCGAGCGGGGCCCGGAGCCCCCGGGGAGCTGTTTTTT. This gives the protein CASSRAGPGAPGELFF.

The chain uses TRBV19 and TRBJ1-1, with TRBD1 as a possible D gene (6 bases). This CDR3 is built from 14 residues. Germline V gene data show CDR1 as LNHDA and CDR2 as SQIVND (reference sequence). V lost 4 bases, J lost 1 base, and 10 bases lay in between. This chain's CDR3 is CASSTRTANTEAFF. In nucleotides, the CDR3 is TGTGCCAGTAGTACAAGGACAGCGAACACTGAAGCTTTCTTT.

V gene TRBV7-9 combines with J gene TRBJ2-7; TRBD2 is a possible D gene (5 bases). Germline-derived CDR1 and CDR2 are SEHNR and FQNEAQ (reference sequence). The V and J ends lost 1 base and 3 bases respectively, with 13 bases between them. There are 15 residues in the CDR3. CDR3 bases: TGTGCCAGCAGCTTAGTTCGGGGAAGTGTCTACGAGCAGTACTTC. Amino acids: CASSLVRGSVYEQYF.

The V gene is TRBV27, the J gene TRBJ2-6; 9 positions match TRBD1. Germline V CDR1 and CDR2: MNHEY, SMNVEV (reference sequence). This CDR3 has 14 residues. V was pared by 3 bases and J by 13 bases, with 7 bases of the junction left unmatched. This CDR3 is CASSFRDRDSVLTF. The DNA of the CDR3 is TGTGCCAGCAGTTTTCGGGACAGGGATAGTGTCCTGACTTTC.

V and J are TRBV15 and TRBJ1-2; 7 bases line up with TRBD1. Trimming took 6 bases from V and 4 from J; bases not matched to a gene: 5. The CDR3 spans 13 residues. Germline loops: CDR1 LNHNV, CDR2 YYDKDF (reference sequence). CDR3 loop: CATRSGGSYGYTF. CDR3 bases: TGTGCCACCAGGTCAGGGGGAAGCTATGGCTACACCTTC. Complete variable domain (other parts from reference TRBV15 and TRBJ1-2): DAMVIQNPRYQVTQFGKPVTLSCSQTLNHNVMYWYQQKSSQAPKLLFHYYDKDFNNEADTPDNFQSRRPNTSFCFLDIRSPGLGDTAMYLCATRSGGSYGYTFGSGTRLTVV.

The CDR3 here is CASSLNQGVETQYF. The DNA of the CDR3 is TGTGCCAGCAGCTTAAATCAGGGCGTGGAGACCCAGTACTTC. This chain uses TRBV7-9 with TRBJ2-5; D possibly corresponds to TRBD1 (5 bases). From germline, CDR1 is SEHNR and CDR2 FQNEAQ (reference sequence). V was trimmed by 2 bases and J by 5 bases, leaving 12 bases between them. CDR3 size: 14 residues.

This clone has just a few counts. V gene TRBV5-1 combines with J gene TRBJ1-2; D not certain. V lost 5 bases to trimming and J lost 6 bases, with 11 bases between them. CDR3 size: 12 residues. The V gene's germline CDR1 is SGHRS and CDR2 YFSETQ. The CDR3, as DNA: TGCGCCAGCAGAAACAGAGAAGATGGCTACACCTTC. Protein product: CASRNREDGYTF. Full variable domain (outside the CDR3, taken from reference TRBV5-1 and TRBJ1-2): KAGVTQTPRYLIKTRGQQVTLSCSPISGHRSVSWYQQTPGQGLQFLFEYFSETQRNKGNFPGRFSGRQFSNSRSEMNVSTLELGDSALYLCASRNREDGYTFGSGTRLTVV.

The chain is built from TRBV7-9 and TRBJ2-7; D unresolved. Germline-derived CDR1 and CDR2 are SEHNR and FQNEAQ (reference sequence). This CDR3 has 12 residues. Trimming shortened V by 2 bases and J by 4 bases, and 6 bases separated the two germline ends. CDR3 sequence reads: CASSLTIYEQYF. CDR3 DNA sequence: TGTGCCAGCAGCTTAACTATATACGAGCAGTACTTC.

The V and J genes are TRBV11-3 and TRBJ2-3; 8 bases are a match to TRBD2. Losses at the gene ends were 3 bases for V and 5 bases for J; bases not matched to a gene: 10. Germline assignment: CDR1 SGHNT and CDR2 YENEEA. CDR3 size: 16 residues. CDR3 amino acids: CASSLFPAGAGDTQYF. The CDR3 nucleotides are TGTGCCAGCAGCTTGTTCCCAGCGGGGGCAGGAGATACGCAGTATTTT. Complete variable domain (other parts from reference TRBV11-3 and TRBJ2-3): EAGVVQSPRYKIIEKKQPVAFWCNPISGHNTLYWYLQNLGQGPELLIRYENEEAVDDSQLPKDRFSAERLKGVDSTLKIQPAELGDSAVYLCASSLFPAGAGDTQYFGPGTRLTVL.

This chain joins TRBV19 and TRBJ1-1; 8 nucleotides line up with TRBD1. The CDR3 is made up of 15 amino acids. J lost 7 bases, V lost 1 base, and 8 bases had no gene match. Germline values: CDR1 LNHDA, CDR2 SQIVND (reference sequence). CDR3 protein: CASSIGYGQGYEAFF. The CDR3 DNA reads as TGTGCCAGTAGTATAGGGTATGGACAGGGCTATGAAGCTTTCTTT.

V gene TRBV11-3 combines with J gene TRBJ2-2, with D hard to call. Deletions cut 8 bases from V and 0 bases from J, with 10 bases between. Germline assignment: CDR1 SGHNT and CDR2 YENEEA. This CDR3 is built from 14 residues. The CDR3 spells CASSPQANTGELFF. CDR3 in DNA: TGTGCCAGCTCGCCCCAGGCGAACACCGGGGAGCTGTTTTTT. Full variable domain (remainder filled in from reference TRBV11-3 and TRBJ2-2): EAGVVQSPRYKIIEKKQPVAFWCNPISGHNTLYWYLQNLGQGPELLIRYENEEAVDDSQLPKDRFSAERLKGVDSTLKIQPAELGDSAVYLCASSPQANTGELFFGEGSRLTVL.

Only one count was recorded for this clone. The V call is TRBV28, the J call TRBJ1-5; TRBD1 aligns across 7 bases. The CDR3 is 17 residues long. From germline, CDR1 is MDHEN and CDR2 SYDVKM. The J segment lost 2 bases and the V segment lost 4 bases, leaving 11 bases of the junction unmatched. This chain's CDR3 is CASSSAGDSFGNQPQHF. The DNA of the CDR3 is TGTGCCAGCAGTTCAGCTGGGGACAGCTTTGGCAATCAGCCCCAGCATTTT.

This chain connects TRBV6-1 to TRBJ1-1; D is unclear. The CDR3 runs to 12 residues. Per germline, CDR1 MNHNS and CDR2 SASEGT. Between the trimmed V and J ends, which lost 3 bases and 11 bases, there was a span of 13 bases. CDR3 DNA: TGTGCCAGCAGTGATCGTGGGGAGAGGGCTTTCTTT. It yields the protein CASSDRGERAFF.

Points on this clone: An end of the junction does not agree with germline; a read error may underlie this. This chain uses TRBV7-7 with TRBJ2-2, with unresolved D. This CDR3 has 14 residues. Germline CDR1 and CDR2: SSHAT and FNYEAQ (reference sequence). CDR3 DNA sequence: TGTGCTAGCAGCTTACTTACGAACACCGGGGAGCTGTTTTTT. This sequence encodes CASSLLTNTGELFF.

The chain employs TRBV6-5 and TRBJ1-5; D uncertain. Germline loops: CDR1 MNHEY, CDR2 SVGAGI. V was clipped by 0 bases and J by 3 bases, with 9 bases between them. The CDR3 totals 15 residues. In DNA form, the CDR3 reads TGTGCCAGCAGTTACTCGAACGCCCCCAATCAGCCCCAGCATTTT. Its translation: CASSYSNAPNQPQHF.

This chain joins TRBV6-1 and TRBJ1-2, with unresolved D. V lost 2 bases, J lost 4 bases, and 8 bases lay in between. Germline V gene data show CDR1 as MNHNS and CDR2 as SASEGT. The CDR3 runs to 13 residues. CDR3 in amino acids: CASSESVGYGYTF. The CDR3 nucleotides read TGTGCCAGCAGTGAATCGGTCGGCTATGGCTACACCTTC.

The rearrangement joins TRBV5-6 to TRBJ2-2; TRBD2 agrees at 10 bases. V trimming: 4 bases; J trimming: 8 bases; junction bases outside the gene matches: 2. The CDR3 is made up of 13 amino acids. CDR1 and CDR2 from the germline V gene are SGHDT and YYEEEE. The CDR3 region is CASSQGLAGELFF. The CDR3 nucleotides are TGTGCCAGCAGCCAGGGACTAGCGGGGGAGCTGTTTTTT.

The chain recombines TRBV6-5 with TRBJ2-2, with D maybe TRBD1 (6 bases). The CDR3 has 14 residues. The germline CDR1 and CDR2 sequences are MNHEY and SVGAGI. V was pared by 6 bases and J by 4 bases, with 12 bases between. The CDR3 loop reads CASRGHASTGELFF. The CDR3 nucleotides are TGTGCCAGCAGGGGACACGCGAGCACCGGGGAGCTGTTTTTT.

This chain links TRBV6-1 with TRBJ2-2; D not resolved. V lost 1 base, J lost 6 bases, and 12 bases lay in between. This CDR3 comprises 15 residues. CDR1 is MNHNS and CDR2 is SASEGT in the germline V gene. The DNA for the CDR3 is TGTGCCAGCAGTGAAGGGATCCGGGCGTCCGGGGAGCTGTTTTTT. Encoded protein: CASSEGIRASGELFF.

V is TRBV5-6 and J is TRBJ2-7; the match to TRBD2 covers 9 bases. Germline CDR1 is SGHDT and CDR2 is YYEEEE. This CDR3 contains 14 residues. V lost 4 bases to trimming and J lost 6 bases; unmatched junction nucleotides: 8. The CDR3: CASSPGTSSSEQYF. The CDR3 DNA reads TGTGCCAGCAGCCCGGGGACTAGCAGCTCCGAGCAGTACTTC.

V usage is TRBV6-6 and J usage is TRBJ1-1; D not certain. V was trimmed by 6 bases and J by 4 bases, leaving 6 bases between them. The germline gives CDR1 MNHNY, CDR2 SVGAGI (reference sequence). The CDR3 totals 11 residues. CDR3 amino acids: CASSRSTEAFF. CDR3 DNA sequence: TGTGCCAGCAGCCGATCCACTGAAGCTTTCTTT.

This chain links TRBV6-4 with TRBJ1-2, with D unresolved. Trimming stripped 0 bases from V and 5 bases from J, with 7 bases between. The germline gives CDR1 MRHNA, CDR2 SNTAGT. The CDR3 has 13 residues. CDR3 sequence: CASSDSEGYGYTF. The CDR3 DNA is TGTGCCAGCAGTGACTCTGAGGGTTATGGCTACACCTTC.